The next 13 T cell receptor beta chains were all read from a single sample in a study of shared clonotypes between healthy human individuals. Only CD45RO-negative cells positively selected for CCR7 counted as naive CD8 cells, so terminally differentiated effector memory CD45RA+ cells were excluded. The method was immunoSEQ multiplex PCR; TCRdb's version includes in-frame clones alone and lacks a portion of them. The sample holds millions of clones, less than 95% seen once. Material: naive CD8+ T cells sorted from blood. The receptors derive from a man younger than 30 in good health.

The chain couples TRBV7-8 to TRBJ2-7; perhaps TRBD2 as D (6 bases). V was cut by 3 bases and J by 3 bases, with 9 bases left in between. The CDR3 contains 13 residues. Germline V CDR1 and CDR2: SGHVS, FQNEAQ. In DNA, the CDR3 is TGTGCCAGCAGCTTTTCTAGCGTCTACGAGCAGTACTTC. Protein: CASSFSSVYEQYF. Filled out from reference TRBV7-8 and TRBJ2-7, the complete variable domain reads GAGVSQSPRYKVAKRGQDVALRCDPISGHVSLFWYQQALGQGPEFLTYFQNEAQLDKSGLPSDRFFAERPEGSVSTLKIQRTQQEDSAVYLCASSFSSVYEQYFGPGTRLTVT.

The chain uses TRBV6-5 and TRBJ2-5; possibly TRBD2 for D (6 bases). The germline CDR1 and CDR2 sequences are MNHEY and SVGAGI. The CDR3 contains 13 residues. The germline V and J ends were trimmed by 2 bases and 6 bases, with 10 bases remaining between them. CDR3 nucleotide sequence: TGTGCCAGCAGTTACCTGGAGGGTCAGACCCAGTACTTC. It codes for CASSYLEGQTQYF.

The V and J genes are TRBV7-2 and TRBJ1-2; 7 positions match TRBD1. Germline loops: CDR1 SGHTA, CDR2 FQGNSA. The V and J ends lost 3 bases and 0 bases, in that order; junction bases with no gene match: 4. The CDR3 consists of 15 residues. This CDR3 reads CASSFGQGANYGYTF. The DNA of the CDR3 is TGTGCCAGCAGCTTCGGGCAGGGGGCTAACTATGGCTACACCTTC.

The chain carries TRBV7-2 and TRBJ2-7, with D hard to call. V gave up 4 bases and J gave up 2 bases, with 12 bases separating them. The CDR3 is 14 residues long. Germline lookup yields CDR1 SGHTA and CDR2 FQGNSA. CDR3 nucleotides: TGTGCCAGCAGCTGGGTCGAAAACCCCTACGAGCAGTACTTC. Its translation is CASSWVENPYEQYF.

The chain joins TRBV5-6 to TRBJ2-1, with D unclear. Germline values: CDR1 SGHDT, CDR2 YYEEEE. This CDR3 spans 12 amino acids. The V end was cut by 4 bases, the J end by 4 bases, with 6 bases between. CDR3 bases: TGTGCCAGCAGCACTTCTTACAATGAGCAGTTCTTC. Translation gives CASSTSYNEQFF.

In the case of this clone: Possible read error: a much larger clone is one base away. This sample includes further DNA sequences coding for the same CDR3. The rearrangement joins TRBV11-2 to TRBJ2-7, with 7 nucleotides matching TRBD1. Germline-derived CDR1 and CDR2 are SGHAT and FQNNGV. After removal of 5 bases from V and 3 bases from J, the junction contained 4 bases not matched to a gene. CDR3 length equals 13 residues. DNA for the CDR3: TGTGCCAGCAGCCTAGGGGACAGCTACGAGCAGTACTTC. It yields the protein CASSLGDSYEQYF.

The chain employs TRBV7-2 and TRBJ2-5; 9 bases are shared with TRBD2. CDR3 length: 16 residues. Germline V lookup: CDR1 SGHTA, CDR2 FQGNSA. V gave up 5 bases and J gave up 2 bases; unmatched junction bases: 9. CDR3 amino acids: CASSPRLAAVQETQYF. In DNA form, the CDR3 reads TGTGCCAGCAGCCCTCGACTAGCGGCGGTGCAAGAGACCCAGTACTTC.

The rearrangement links TRBV6-5 to TRBJ2-7; perhaps TRBD2 as D (7 bases). This CDR3 contains 15 residues. CDR1 and CDR2 (germline): MNHEY, SVGAGI. V was trimmed by 0 bases and J by 6 bases, leaving 15 bases between them. The chain's CDR3 is CASSYSWGGLGEQYF. The CDR3, as DNA: TGTGCCAGCAGTTACTCGTGGGGGGGCCTAGGCGAGCAGTACTTC.

The chain employs TRBV6-5 and TRBJ1-2; tentatively, D is TRBD1 (6 bases). This CDR3 spans 13 amino acids. Germline V gene sequence: CDR1 MNHEY, CDR2 SVGAGI. The V end was cut by 5 bases, the J end by 9 bases, with 16 bases between. CDR3 sequence reads: CASSEGHHHRYTF. In DNA form, the CDR3 reads TGTGCCAGCAGTGAGGGACACCATCATCGCTACACCTTC.

The genes are TRBV6-5 and TRBJ1-1; weak D call: TRBD1 (6 bases). The CDR3 runs to 14 residues. V was clipped by 2 bases and J by 5 bases, with 12 bases between them. Germline CDR1 is MNHEY and CDR2 is SVGAGI. The CDR3 sequence is CASSYTQGSTEAFF. In nucleotides, the CDR3 is TGTGCCAGCAGTTACACTCAGGGGAGTACTGAAGCTTTCTTT.

The gene calls are TRBV7-6 and TRBJ2-3; D is tentatively TRBD1 or TRBD2 (6 bases each). V was shortened by 2 bases and J by 4 bases, with 13 bases between the two germline ends. This CDR3 comprises 15 residues. Per the germline V gene, CDR1 is SGHVS and CDR2 is FNYEAQ. CDR3 residues: CASSLRMGGADTQYF. The CDR3 nucleotides read TGTGCCAGCAGCTTACGGATGGGGGGCGCAGATACGCAGTATTTT.

The V call is TRBV15, the J call TRBJ2-1; the D is unclear. Trimming took 0 bases from V and 4 from J, leaving 7 bases between them. This CDR3 region has 14 residues. CDR1 is LNHNV, CDR2 YYDKDF, per germline (reference sequence). The CDR3 DNA reads TGTGCCACCAGCAGAGAGAACACTTACAATGAGCAGTTCTTC. Protein product: CATSRENTYNEQFF. The variable domain in full, completed from reference TRBV15 and TRBJ2-1, reads DAMVIQNPRYQVTQFGKPVTLSCSQTLNHNVMYWYQQKSSQAPKLLFHYYDKDFNNEADTPDNFQSRRPNTSFCFLDIRSPGLGDTAMYLCATSRENTYNEQFFGPGTRLTVL.

The chain employs TRBV7-9 and TRBJ2-5; possibly TRBD1 for D (5 bases). The CDR3 covers 14 residues. Trimming took off 4 bases at V and 5 bases at J, with 14 bases between the two ends. Germline V gene data show CDR1 as SEHNR and CDR2 as FQNEAQ (reference sequence). The CDR3 DNA follows: TGTGCCAGCAGCTACGGACAAGATGGGGAGACCCAGTACTTC. As protein: CASSYGQDGETQYF.